The 5 T cell receptor beta chains in this list originate from one sample, sequenced in a study of cytomegalovirus exposure and HLA in healthy donors. Primers: 60 Vbeta forward and 13 Jbeta reverse. Measured with immunoSEQ multiplex PCR; TCRdb has only the in-frame clones, and not every one. The data contain about 160,000 clones, roughly 76% of them singletons. Sequencing used PBMCs. The source is a woman in her 50s in good health and CMV-seronegative.

This chain joins TRBV5-1 and TRBJ2-5, with D hard to call. Germline V gives CDR1 SGHRS, CDR2 YFSETQ. The CDR3 extends over 14 amino acids. V was trimmed by 3 bases and J by 2 bases, leaving 11 bases between them. The CDR3 region is CASSSPGVQETQYF. DNA for the CDR3: TGCGCCAGCAGCTCCCCTGGAGTACAAGAGACCCAGTACTTC.

The V call is TRBV6-6, the J call TRBJ2-1, with 10 bases identical to TRBD2. V dropped 11 bases and J dropped 10; count of bases not matched to a gene: 14. The germline CDR1 and CDR2 sequences are MNHNY and SVGAGI (reference sequence). The CDR3 is 14 amino acids. The chain's CDR3 is CAASRPRTSGEQFF. CDR3 bases: TGTGCCGCTTCCCGCCCGAGGACTAGCGGCGAGCAGTTCTTC.

About this clone itself: The same CDR3 also results from other DNA sequences found in this sample. The chain couples TRBV7-2 to TRBJ2-5; D uncertain. Between the trimmed V and J ends, which lost 1 base and 5 bases, there was a span of 8 bases. CDR3 length: 13 amino acids. Looked up from germline, CDR1 is SGHTA and CDR2 is FQGNSA. The CDR3 region has the DNA TGTGCCAGCAGCTTAGAACGTGGCGAGACCCAGTACTTC. Encoded protein: CASSLERGETQYF.

The sample holds a few counts of this clone. The chain combines TRBV9 with TRBJ2-5; the match to TRBD1 covers 7 bases. Per germline, CDR1 SGDLS and CDR2 YYNGEE. The CDR3 is 13 amino acids. V shed 4 bases, J shed 2 bases, and the junction held 2 bases outside the gene matches. CDR3 protein: CASSWTGQETQYF. The CDR3, as DNA: TGTGCCAGCAGCTGGACAGGACAAGAGACCCAGTACTTC. The full variable domain, in which reference TRBV9 and TRBJ2-5 provide the parts outside the CDR3, is DSGVTQTPKHLITATGQRVTLRCSPRSGDLSVYWYQQSLDQGLQFLIQYYNGEERAKGNILERFSAQQFPDLHSELNLSSLELGDSALYFCASSWTGQETQYFGPGTRLLVL.

The rearrangement joins TRBV5-3 to TRBJ2-2, with D perhaps TRBD2 (6 bases). TRBV5-3 qualifies as an ORF whose function is uncertain. V was cut by 5 bases and J by 1 base, with 12 bases left in between. CDR3 length: 15 residues. DNA for the CDR3: TGTGCCAGAAGGGCGGGACTGAAGAACACCGGGGAGCTGTTTTTT. Translation: CARRAGLKNTGELFF.